Shown below are 10 T cell receptor beta chains from a single sample sequenced in a study of blood T cells in healthy people across ages. Next came a second PCR, run for about 6 to 11 cycles, which used a sample-barcoded 5' primer along with a J-beta primer mix. TCRdb reanalysed the 5' RACE reads using MiXCR and keeps one entry per CDR3 protein. The sample records more than 1,000,000 distinct CDR3 sequences, approximately 25% being singletons. Separately, the same data were catalogued under a study of T cells of mothers and their children.

The sequencing input was blood. The receptors were gathered from a girl aged 2 to 9 in good health.

This clonotype has more than one count but fewer than ten. This chain joins TRBV15 and TRBJ2-5; a possible D gene is TRBD2 (7 bases). The germline V gene encodes CDR1 LNHNV and CDR2 YYDKDF (reference sequence). This CDR3 region has 14 residues. The V and J ends lost 4 bases and 7 bases respectively, with 16 bases between them. DNA of the CDR3: TGTGCCACCAGCATAGGGCGGGGGCTTGGGACCCAGTACTTC. As protein: CATSIGRGLGTQYF.

This clonotype was seen many times. The junction does not match germline at one end; this may be a read error. The V call is TRBV28, the J call TRBJ2-7, with D tentatively TRBD1 or TRBD2 (5 bases each). Germline CDR1 and CDR2: MDHEN and SYDVKM. The length of the CDR3 is 15 residues. The CDR3 coding sequence is TGTGCCAGCAGTTGGGGGACCGACCTCTCCAACGAGCAGTACTTC. Residues: CASSWGTDLSNEQYF.

The chain recombines TRBV7-9 with TRBJ2-6; D might be TRBD1 or TRBD2, each matching 5 bases. The V end was cut by 8 bases, the J end by 2 bases, with 19 bases between. Per germline, CDR1 SEHNR and CDR2 FQNEAQ (reference sequence). CDR3 size: 17 residues. The CDR3 region has the DNA TGTGCCAGCTCTAGGACTGGGGCGCTGGCTGGGGCCAACGTCCTGACTTTC. It specifies CASSRTGALAGANVLTF.

In its sample, this clonotype was seen a few times. The chain is built from TRBV5-1 and TRBJ2-1; D might be TRBD2 (5 bases). Germline assignment: CDR1 SGHRS and CDR2 YFSETQ. The CDR3 is made up of 21 amino acids. Between the trimmed V and J ends, which lost 1 base and 5 bases, there was a span of 31 bases. CDR3 bases: TGCGCCAGCAGCTTGCCACTAGTCCCAAATACTAAAGTCAGCCCACACAATGAGCAGTTCTTC. The encoded protein is CASSLPLVPNTKVSPHNEQFF. Full variable domain (remainder filled in from reference TRBV5-1 and TRBJ2-1): KAGVTQTPRYLIKTRGQQVTLSCSPISGHRSVSWYQQTPGQGLQFLFEYFSETQRNKGNFPGRFSGRQFSNSRSEMNVSTLELGDSALYLCASSLPLVPNTKVSPHNEQFFGPGTRLTVL.

The chain joins TRBV2 to TRBJ1-3; 7 bases map to TRBD1. Germline CDR1 SNHLY, CDR2 FYNNEI. V gave up 3 bases and J gave up 4 bases; unmatched junction bases: 6. This CDR3 comprises 15 residues. CDR3 region: CASSDGQAPGNTIYF. The CDR3 bases are TGTGCCAGCAGTGATGGACAGGCACCCGGAAACACCATATATTTT.

This rearrangement joins TRBV9 to TRBJ2-1; D gene uncertain. Germline V gene lookup returns CDR1 SGDLS and CDR2 YYNGEE. The CDR3 spans 15 residues. Trimming left V 0 bases short and J 8 bases short, with 15 bases between. The DNA of the CDR3 is TGTGCCAGCAGCGTAGGATCCAGGACCGGGTATGAGCAGTTCTTC. Encoded protein: CASSVGSRTGYEQFF.

This clonotype was counted only a few times. The chain combines TRBV14 with TRBJ2-1, with D hard to call. The CDR3 has 13 residues. V was cut by 1 base and J by 5 bases, with 6 bases left in between. The germline CDR1 and CDR2 sequences are SGHDN and FVKESK. The CDR3: CASSQVLHNEQFF. The CDR3 nucleotides are TGTGCCAGCAGCCAAGTGCTTCACAATGAGCAGTTCTTC.

V gene TRBV20-1 combines with J gene TRBJ2-5; 9 bases agree with TRBD1. This CDR3 region has 16 residues. CDR1 is DFQATT, CDR2 SNEGSKA, per germline (reference sequence). The V gene end was trimmed by 4 bases and the J gene end by 4 bases; junction bases not matched to a gene: 13. CDR3 protein: CSATQGQGEIRETQYF. The CDR3 region has the DNA TGCAGTGCTACGCAGGGACAGGGAGAAATTCGAGAGACCCAGTACTTC.

This chain's CDR3 is CATSSRDFPYNEQFF. In nucleotides, the CDR3 is TGTGCCACCAGCAGTCGTGACTTTCCTTACAATGAGCAGTTCTTC. The J gene is TRBJ2-1, the V gene TRBV15; D unclear. V was cut by 3 bases and J by 4 bases, with 13 bases left in between. The CDR3 length is 15 residues. Germline values: CDR1 LNHNV, CDR2 YYDKDF (reference sequence).

This clonotype was counted a few times. The genes are TRBV29-1 and TRBJ2-7; 9 positions agree with TRBD1. The CDR3 spans 11 residues. From germline, CDR1 is SQVTM and CDR2 ANQGSEA. V was clipped by 7 bases and J by 3 bases; unmatched bases: 1. CDR3: CSGGQGYEQYF. CDR3 DNA sequence: TGCAGCGGGGGACAGGGCTACGAGCAGTACTTC.